This T cell receptor (beta chain) was observed in a study of spatial heterogeneity in lung cancer. About the study: The donor group consisted of some 70 patients who had untreated, early-stage non-small cell lung cancer. Study-level findings and limits: There were more appearances of ubiquitous expanded tumor TCRs in blood at resection than at follow-up.

By sample fraction, this clonotype is medium-sized (0.01 to 0.1%). Its antigen is unknown. Individually, TCR cDNA molecules were each labelled with a unique molecular identifier. TCRdb re-derived calls from the 5' RACE reads in MiXCR, one entry per CDR3 protein. The data contain about 15,000 distinct CDR3 sequences, about a fifth of them singletons. The CDR3 consists of 12 residues. V was trimmed by 5 bases and J by 4 bases, leaving 6 bases between them. Time point of the sample: blood at routine non-recurrence follow-up after resection. Whole RNA, which was extracted from tumor, nontumor lung tissue or frozen PBMC, was sequenced without any cell sorting.

Sequences were derived from PBMCs, sampled at follow-up. The J gene is TRBJ2-1, the V gene TRBV12-3 or TRBV12-4; the D is unclear. The origin of this receptor is a male donor with early-stage non-small cell lung cancer. This chain's CDR3 is CASSDGYNEQFF. DNA of the CDR3: TGTGCCAGCAGTGACGGGTACAATGAGCAGTTCTTC.